A single sample gave rise to the 8 T cell receptor beta chains below, sequenced in a study of blood T cell repertoires in COVID-19 (dated by TCRdb to the early 2020s). Libraries were made using the immunoSEQ multiplex PCR assay. TCRdb re-hosts the immuneACCESS table, in-frame sequences only. Its copies lack some clones; in the studies checked, an unresolved V gene accounts for under half of them, and the cause for the rest is not known. The sample profile shows hundreds of thousands of clones; around 90% of them were found once. The ten largest account for under 2.5% of the sample. The sequencing sample was made of PBMCs or T cells enriched from blood (not recorded which). The receptors stem from a woman aged 55-69 years in a cohort exposed to, infected with or recovered from COVID-19 (not recorded which).

The CDR3 is CATSRGTSGNRELFF. CDR3 bases: TGTGCCACCAGCAGGGGAACTAGCGGGAACCGGGAGCTGTTTTTT. The rearrangement uses TRBV15 and TRBJ2-2, with 10 bases lining up with TRBD2. The CDR3 consists of 15 residues. V was clipped by 3 bases and J by 9 bases; unmatched bases: 7. From germline, CDR1 is LNHNV and CDR2 YYDKDF (reference sequence).

The chain combines TRBV6-2 or TRBV6-3 with TRBJ2-7, with D maybe TRBD1 (6 bases). V lost 2 bases and J 9 bases, leaving 26 bases between the germline ends. The CDR3 contains 17 residues. Germline V gene sequence: CDR1 MNHEY, CDR2 SVGEGT. The CDR3 DNA reads as TGTGCCAGCAGTTACCAGGGGTCTCGGTCTTCCCCTCACCGGCAGTACTTC. Translating it yields CASSYQGSRSSPHRQYF.

The chain combines TRBV5-1 with TRBJ2-7, with D maybe TRBD2 (5 bases). V shed 2 bases and J shed 5 bases, with 8 bases lying between them. This CDR3 has 12 amino acids. Germline CDR1 reads SGHRS; CDR2 reads YFSETQ. The CDR3 nucleotides read TGCGCCAGCAGCTTCGATAGCGACGAGCAGTACTTC. Translated: CASSFDSDEQYF.

V gene TRBV28 combines with J gene TRBJ1-1; D is possibly TRBD1 (6 bases). The germline V and J ends were trimmed by 0 bases and 7 bases, with 15 bases remaining between them. Germline V CDR1 and CDR2: MDHEN, SYDVKM. The CDR3 totals 15 residues. In DNA, the CDR3 is TGTGCCAGCAGTTTATGGGGGTCAGGGGCGGGTGAAGCTTTCTTT. Its protein product is CASSLWGSGAGEAFF.

J is TRBJ2-7 and V is TRBV7-9; D may be TRBD1 (5 bases). V was trimmed by 1 base and J by 3 bases, leaving 16 bases between them. The CDR3 is 16 residues long. The germline CDR1 and CDR2 sequences are SEHNR and FQNEAQ (reference sequence). CDR3 DNA: TGTGCCAGCAGCTTAGTGGGGCAGGGAAATGGCTACGAGCAGTACTTC. Amino acid sequence: CASSLVGQGNGYEQYF.

The CDR3 reads CASSLGQGGSTDTQYF. The CDR3 DNA reads as TGTGCCAGCAGCTTAGGACAGGGGGGGAGCACAGATACGCAGTATTTT. This chain joins TRBV5-8 and TRBJ2-3; 10 nucleotides match TRBD1. The CDR3 is 16 amino acids. V shed 2 bases and J 0 bases; nucleotides not matched to a gene: 3. Germline V gives CDR1 SGHTS, CDR2 YDEGEE. Based on the CDR3 plus reference TRBV5-8 and TRBJ2-3, the full variable domain is EAGVTQSPTHLIKTRGQQATLRCSPISGHTSVYWYQQALGLGLQFLLWYDEGEERNRGNFPPRFSGRQFPNYSSELNVNALELEDSALYLCASSLGQGGSTDTQYFGPGTRLTVL.

The rearrangement links TRBV5-1 to TRBJ2-2; 14 nucleotides agree with TRBD2. The V segment lost 4 bases and the J segment 4 bases; nucleotides outside the gene matches: 15. The V gene's germline CDR1 is SGHRS and CDR2 YFSETQ. This CDR3 contains 20 residues. CDR3 sequence reads: CASSHTGTSGSSIRTGELFF. DNA for the CDR3: TGCGCCAGCAGCCATACCGGGACTAGCGGGAGTTCGATTCGCACCGGGGAGCTGTTTTTT.

The gene calls are TRBV4-2 and TRBJ1-1, with 8 bases matching TRBD1. With V trimmed by 2 bases and J by 4 bases, 3 bases remained unmatched. Germline V gives CDR1 LGHNA, CDR2 YNFKEQ. This CDR3 has 14 amino acids. The CDR3 loop is CASSQFTGGTEAFF. For the CDR3, the DNA is TGTGCCAGCAGCCAATTCACAGGGGGCACTGAAGCTTTCTTT.